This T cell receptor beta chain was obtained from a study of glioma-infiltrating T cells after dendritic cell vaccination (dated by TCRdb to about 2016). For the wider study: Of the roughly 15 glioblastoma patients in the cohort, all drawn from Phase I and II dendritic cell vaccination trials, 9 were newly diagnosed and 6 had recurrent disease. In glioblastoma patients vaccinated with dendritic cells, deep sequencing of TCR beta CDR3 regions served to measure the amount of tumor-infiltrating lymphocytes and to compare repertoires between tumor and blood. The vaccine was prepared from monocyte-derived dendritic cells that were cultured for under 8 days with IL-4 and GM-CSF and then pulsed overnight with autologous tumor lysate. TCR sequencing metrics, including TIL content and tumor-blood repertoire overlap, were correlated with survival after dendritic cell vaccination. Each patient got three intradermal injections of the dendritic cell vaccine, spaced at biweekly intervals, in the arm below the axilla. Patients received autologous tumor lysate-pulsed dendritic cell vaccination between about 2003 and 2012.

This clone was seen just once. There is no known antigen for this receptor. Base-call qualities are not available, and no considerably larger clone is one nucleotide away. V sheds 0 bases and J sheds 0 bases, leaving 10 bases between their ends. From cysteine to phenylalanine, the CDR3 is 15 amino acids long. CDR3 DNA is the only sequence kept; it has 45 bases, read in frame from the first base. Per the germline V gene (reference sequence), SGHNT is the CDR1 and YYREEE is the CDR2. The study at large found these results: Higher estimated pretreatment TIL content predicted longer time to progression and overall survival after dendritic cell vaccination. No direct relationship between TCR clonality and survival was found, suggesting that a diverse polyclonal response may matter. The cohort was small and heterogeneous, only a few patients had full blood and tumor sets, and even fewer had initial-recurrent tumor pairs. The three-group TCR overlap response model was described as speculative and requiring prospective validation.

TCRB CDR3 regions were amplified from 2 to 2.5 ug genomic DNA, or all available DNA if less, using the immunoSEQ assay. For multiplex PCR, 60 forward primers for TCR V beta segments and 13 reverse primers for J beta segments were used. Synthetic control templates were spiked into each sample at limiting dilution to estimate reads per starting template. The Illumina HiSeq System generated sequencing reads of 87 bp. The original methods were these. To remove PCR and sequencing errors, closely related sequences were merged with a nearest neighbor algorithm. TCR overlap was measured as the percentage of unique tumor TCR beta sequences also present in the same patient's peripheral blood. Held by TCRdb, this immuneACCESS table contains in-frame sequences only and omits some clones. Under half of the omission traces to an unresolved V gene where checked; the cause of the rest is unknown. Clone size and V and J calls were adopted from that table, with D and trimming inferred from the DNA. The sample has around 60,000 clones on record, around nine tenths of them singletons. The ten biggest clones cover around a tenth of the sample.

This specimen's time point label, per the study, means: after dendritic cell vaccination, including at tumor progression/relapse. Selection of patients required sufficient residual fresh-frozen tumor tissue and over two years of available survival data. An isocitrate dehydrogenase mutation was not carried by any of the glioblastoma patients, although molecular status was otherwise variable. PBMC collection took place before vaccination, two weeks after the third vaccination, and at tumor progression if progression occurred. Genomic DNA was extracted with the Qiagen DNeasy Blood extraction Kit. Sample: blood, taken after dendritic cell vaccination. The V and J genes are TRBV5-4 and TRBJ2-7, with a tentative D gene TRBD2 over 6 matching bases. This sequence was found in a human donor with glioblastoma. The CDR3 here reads CASSLEAGSSYEQYF. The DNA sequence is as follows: TGTGCCAGCAGCTTGGAGGCCGGGAGCTCCTACGAGCAGTACTTC.